The 25 T cell receptor beta chains given below trace back to one sample, sequenced in a study of cytomegalovirus exposure and HLA in healthy donors. PCR employed 60 Vbeta and 13 Jbeta primers. The protocol was immunoSEQ multiplex PCR, while the TCRdb copy is restricted to in-frame clones and leaves out a portion. The sample includes fewer than 350,000 clones, around nine tenths of them seen just once. Material for sequencing was PBMCs. The receptors were gathered from a woman in her late teens or twenties in good health and CMV-seronegative.

This chain joins TRBV6-5 and TRBJ1-2; 10 positions match TRBD1. J lost 6 bases, V lost 5 bases, and 6 bases had no gene match. The CDR3 is 14 amino acids. CDR1 is MNHEY and CDR2 is SVGAGI in the germline V gene. The CDR3 loop reads CASSGGTGAHGYTF. Written as DNA, the CDR3 is TGTGCCAGCAGTGGGGGGACAGGGGCCCATGGCTACACCTTC.

The chain is built from TRBV27 and TRBJ2-7, with D possibly matching TRBD2 (5 bases). The CDR3 sequence is 16 residues long. Germline V gene lookup returns CDR1 MNHEY and CDR2 SMNVEV (reference sequence). The V and J ends lost 4 bases and 6 bases respectively, with 22 bases between them. The CDR3 region is CASSSPSRVGGSEQYF. CDR3 nucleotides: TGTGCCAGCAGTTCCCCCTCTAGGGTCGGAGGCTCCGAGCAGTACTTC.

The rearrangement uses TRBV5-5 and TRBJ2-7; D not resolved. Looked up from germline, CDR1 is SGHKS and CDR2 is YYEKEE (reference sequence). The ends were cut back, 1 base at V and 5 bases at J, with 13 bases in the middle. This CDR3 region has 14 residues. The CDR3 reads CASSLYDTSHEQYF. CDR3 bases: TGTGCCAGCAGCTTGTATGACACCTCTCACGAGCAGTACTTC.

J is TRBJ2-3 and V is TRBV7-9, with 8 bases matching TRBD2. The CDR3 sequence is 15 residues long. Germline CDR1 is SEHNR and CDR2 is FQNEAQ (reference sequence). After removal of 5 bases from V and 6 bases from J, the junction contained 10 bases not matched to a gene. The CDR3 sequence is CASSATAGGEDTQYF. In DNA, the CDR3 is TGTGCCAGCAGCGCCACGGCGGGGGGCGAGGATACGCAGTATTTT.

As regards this clone: At one of its ends the junction is not consistent with the germline gene, which may arise from a read error. The chain employs TRBV13 and TRBJ2-7; TRBD1 matches 7 bases. In germline, CDR1 is PRHDT, CDR2 FYEKMQ (reference sequence). CDR3 length: 16 amino acids. CDR3 sequence: CASGLGLRTGGYEQYF. The DNA for the CDR3 is TGTGCCAGCGGCTTAGGCCTAAGGACAGGCGGCTACGAGCAGTACTTC.

The CDR3: CASSTAGGYTF. The CDR3 nucleotides are TGTGCCAGCAGCACAGCGGGAGGCTACACCTTC. This sequence joins TRBV7-9 and TRBJ1-2; D unclear. The CDR3 consists of 11 residues. Trimming left V 5 bases short and J 8 bases short, with 9 bases between. In germline, CDR1 is SEHNR, CDR2 FQNEAQ (reference sequence).

The rearrangement uses TRBV19 and TRBJ2-7; D is unclear. V shed 4 bases and J shed 4 bases, with 14 bases lying between them. The CDR3 contains 14 residues. Germline V gene data show CDR1 as LNHDA and CDR2 as SQIVND (reference sequence). The CDR3, as DNA: TGTGCCAGTAGTACGGCCGAGCAGACTTACGAGCAGTACTTC. This codes for CASSTAEQTYEQYF.

With regard to this clone: The limits of the CDR3 on the DNA are not certain, so only TCRdb's listed CDR3 is given. This chain uses TRBV6-5 with TRBJ1-3. Germline V gene sequence: CDR1 MNHEY, CDR2 SVGAGI. With termini counted, the CDR3 has 15 amino acids. This chain's CDR3 is CASSSSGGDGNTIYF.

The V call is TRBV11-2, the J call TRBJ2-1; D perhaps matches TRBD2 (5 bases). The CDR3 spans 14 residues. Germline lookup yields CDR1 SGHAT and CDR2 FQNNGV. V lost 6 bases and J lost 1, with 10 bases in between. CDR3 sequence: CASSSQRSYNEQFF. DNA for the CDR3: TGTGCCAGCAGTTCCCAGCGGTCCTACAATGAGCAGTTCTTC.

The chain joins TRBV5-1 to TRBJ1-4; 7 bases match TRBD1. The V gene end was trimmed by 4 bases and the J gene end by 0 bases; junction bases not matched to a gene: 0. Looked up from germline, CDR1 is SGHRS and CDR2 is YFSETQ. There are 14 residues in the CDR3. CDR3 nucleotide sequence: TGCGCCAGCAGCGACAGGGCAACTAATGAAAAACTGTTTTTT. It is translated as CASSDRATNEKLFF. Combining the CDR3 with reference TRBV5-1 and TRBJ1-4 gives the whole variable domain KAGVTQTPRYLIKTRGQQVTLSCSPISGHRSVSWYQQTPGQGLQFLFEYFSETQRNKGNFPGRFSGRQFSNSRSEMNVSTLELGDSALYLCASSDRATNEKLFFGSGTQLSVL.

In this sample, this clone turned up once. V gene TRBV6-6 combines with J gene TRBJ2-3, with 7 bases fitting TRBD1. V gave up 4 bases and J gave up 0 bases; unmatched junction bases: 4. Germline V gives CDR1 MNHNY, CDR2 SVGAGI (reference sequence). This CDR3 has 15 amino acids. CDR3 nucleotides: TGTGCCAGCAGTTCAGAAGGGGGCAGCACAGATACGCAGTATTTT. It is translated as CASSSEGGSTDTQYF.

Comments on this clone: Germline and junction disagree at one end, which may indicate a read error. The same CDR3 also results from other DNA sequences found in this sample. The gene calls are TRBV7-2 and TRBJ1-6; D unresolved. This CDR3 has 15 amino acids. In germline, CDR1 is SGHTA, CDR2 FQGNSA. The CDR3 coding sequence is TGTGCCAGCAGCCCATCCGGGGTTTATAATTCCCCCCTCCACTTT. As protein: CASSPSGVYNSPLHF.

The chain is built from TRBV29-1 and TRBJ2-7; no clear D. CDR1 is SQVTM and CDR2 is ANQGSEA in the germline V gene. Deletions cut 4 bases from V and 1 base from J, with 5 bases between. The CDR3 has 11 amino acids. CDR3 region: CSVASSYEQYF. The CDR3 nucleotides read TGCAGCGTTGCCAGTTCCTACGAGCAGTACTTC.

Of note for this clone: This specimen includes other DNA sequences encoding the same CDR3. The genes are TRBV5-6 and TRBJ2-7; 7 bases match TRBD1. The CDR3 spans 13 residues. V lost 2 bases to trimming and J lost 2 bases; unmatched junction nucleotides: 1. Germline values: CDR1 SGHDT, CDR2 YYEEEE. The CDR3 nucleotides read TGTGCCAGCAGCTTCGGGACAGCCTACGAGCAGTACTTC. As protein: CASSFGTAYEQYF.

This clone has just one count. The rearrangement uses TRBV12-5 and TRBJ2-3, with 9 positions matching TRBD1. Germline assignment: CDR1 LGHNT and CDR2 FRNRAP. CDR3 length equals 14 residues. The V gene end was trimmed by 6 bases and the J gene end by 4 bases; junction bases not matched to a gene: 5. The CDR3 here is CASGLGQGSDTQYF. The DNA for the CDR3 is TGTGCTAGTGGCCTAGGACAGGGGTCAGATACGCAGTATTTT. The entire variable domain, with the rest obtained from reference TRBV12-5 and TRBJ2-3, is as follows: DARVTQTPRHKVTEMGQEVTMRCQPILGHNTVFWYRQTMMQGLELLAYFRNRAPLDDSGMPKDRFSAEMPDATLATLKIQPSEPRDSAVYFCASGLGQGSDTQYFGPGTRLTVL.

The chain couples TRBV27 to TRBJ1-5, with 8 bases identical to TRBD1. There are 15 residues in the CDR3. Trimming took 5 bases from V and 4 from J; bases not matched to a gene: 7. Germline assignment: CDR1 MNHEY and CDR2 SMNVEV (reference sequence). For the CDR3, the DNA is TGTGCCAGCAGTCTCACAGGGGGTAGGAATCAGCCCCAGCATTTT. This codes for CASSLTGGRNQPQHF.

The chain combines TRBV5-6 with TRBJ2-2; TRBD1 might be the D (6 bases). Germline CDR1 reads SGHDT; CDR2 reads YYEEEE. The CDR3 spans 16 residues. V was shortened by 4 bases and J by 2 bases, with 15 bases between the two germline ends. CDR3 DNA: TGTGCCAGCAGCCTGTTAGACAGGCCTAACACCGGGGAGCTGTTTTTT. Its protein product is CASSLLDRPNTGELFF.

This chain joins TRBV11-3 and TRBJ2-1; D is perhaps TRBD2 (5 bases). The CDR3 runs 17 residues. The V end was cut by 5 bases, the J end by 0 bases, with 17 bases between. Germline CDR1 reads SGHNT; CDR2 reads YENEEA. The CDR3 loop reads CASSPLLGRSSYNEQFF. The CDR3 DNA reads as TGTGCCAGCAGCCCTCTCCTGGGGAGAAGCTCCTACAATGAGCAGTTCTTC.

CDR3 nucleotide sequence: TGTGCCAGCTCTAAGACGGCCCAGCGGGGGGAGCTGTTTTTT. Protein sequence: CASSKTAQRGELFF. The chain couples TRBV2 to TRBJ2-2; tentative D call: TRBD2 (5 bases). V lost 8 bases and J lost 8, with 18 bases in between. CDR1 and CDR2 from the germline V gene are SNHLY and FYNNEI. This CDR3 contains 14 residues.

This chain uses TRBV2 with TRBJ1-3, with D unclear. Germline CDR1 reads SNHLY; CDR2 reads FYNNEI. Trimming stripped 7 bases from V and 0 bases from J, with 13 bases between. This CDR3 region has 15 residues. CDR3 residues: CASTRTGDSGNTIYF. The DNA for the CDR3 is TGTGCCAGCACCAGGACTGGGGACTCTGGAAACACCATATATTTT.

CDR3 in DNA: TGTGCCAGCAGCAAAGGGACTGCCCTTAGCACAGATACGCAGTATTTT. Protein: CASSKGTALSTDTQYF. The chain links TRBV5-5 to TRBJ2-3, with a weak D call TRBD2 (6 bases). Trimming took off 4 bases at V and 0 bases at J, with 15 bases between the two ends. Germline-derived CDR1 and CDR2 are SGHKS and YYEKEE (reference sequence). This CDR3 is 16 amino acids long.

The gene calls are TRBV5-4 and TRBJ2-5, with 11 bases fitting TRBD2. There are 18 residues in the CDR3. The germline V gene encodes CDR1 SGHNT and CDR2 YYREEE (reference sequence). The junction had 15 bases not matched to a gene; V was cut back by 4 bases and J by 4 bases. DNA of the CDR3: TGTGCCAGCAGCCCTAAAATGCTAACTAGCGGGGGAGGAGAGACCCAGTACTTC. It codes for CASSPKMLTSGGGETQYF.

J is TRBJ2-3 and V is TRBV10-2, with TRBD2 matching over 11 bases. The germline gives CDR1 WSHSY, CDR2 SAAADI. The CDR3 consists of 17 residues. V shed 5 bases and J 0 bases; nucleotides not matched to a gene: 7. The CDR3 loop is CASSTSGGSVSTDTQYF. In DNA, the CDR3 is TGCGCCAGCAGTACTAGCGGGGGCTCCGTGAGCACAGATACGCAGTATTTT.

V is TRBV10-3 and J is TRBJ2-5; perhaps TRBD2 as D (5 bases). The DNA end lines up better with TRBJ2-7; the J call may be wrong. Germline V gives CDR1 ENHRY, CDR2 SYGVKD. The CDR3 length is 16 residues. The CDR3 here is CAISESSGLVSYEQYF. In DNA form, the CDR3 reads TGTGCCATCAGTGAGTCCAGCGGCCTTGTATCCTACGAGCAGTACTTC.

Details on this clone: At the DNA level, this CDR3 is encoded by other sequences in the same sample as well. The gene calls are TRBV4-2 and TRBJ2-1; the D gene is possibly TRBD1 (5 bases). The germline V gene has CDR1 LGHNA and CDR2 YNFKEQ. This CDR3 has 15 amino acids. V lost 4 bases, J lost 0 bases, and 10 bases lay in between. The CDR3 sequence is CASSPRQSSYNEQFF. In DNA form, the CDR3 reads TGTGCCAGCAGCCCCCGACAGAGCTCCTACAATGAGCAGTTCTTC.